A selection of T cell receptor beta chains follows, all from one sample in a study of OX40 agonist ivuxolimab in advanced cancers. The assay was immunoSEQ multiplex PCR, and TCRdb's table has in-frame clones only and misses some. The table lists tens of thousands of clones, around 87% of them singletons. The sample in question was CD4+ or CD8+ T cells sorted from blood, obtained in a trial of the OX40 agonist ivuxolimab. All receptors come from an adult with an advanced solid tumor such as melanoma, head and neck, liver or kidney cancer. Both conserved end residues are part of each CDR3. Fields, in order: clone size, D gene, V gene, J gene, CDR3 protein, CDR3 DNA. The D gene is left open where the match is weak. A row's size may be missing; if present it is once, few, many or a size class.

>-|-|TRBV7-3|TRBJ1-1
CASSLNVVNTEAFF
TGTGCCAGCAGCTTAAACGTTGTGAACACTGAAGCTTTCTTT
>-|TRBD2|TRBV6-4|TRBJ2-1
CASSREGGDEQFF
TGTGCCAGCTCGCGGGAGGGGGGGGATGAGCAGTTCTTC
>-|-|TRBV6-1|TRBJ1-2
CASSEGPGRYGYTF
TGTGCCAGCAGTGAAGGCCCTGGTCGTTATGGCTACACCTTC
>-|-|TRBV5-1|TRBJ2-7
CASSSSGSGEQYF
TGCGCCAGCAGCTCGAGTGGAAGCGGGGAGCAGTACTTC
>-|-|TRBV6-6|TRBJ1-4
CASEDATNEKLFF
TGTGCCTCCGAAGATGCAACTAATGAAAAACTGTTTTTT
>-|-|TRBV2|TRBJ1-5
CASSERRSNQPQHF
TGTGCCAGCAGTGAGAGAAGGAGCAATCAGCCCCAGCATTTT
>-|TRBD2|TRBV5-6|TRBJ2-3
CASSSQGSGGGVGTQYF
TGTGCCAGCAGCTCGCAGGGTAGCGGGGGAGGTGTGGGTACGCAGTATTTT
>-|-|TRBV4-1|TRBJ1-5
CASSPTTGQRNQPQHF
TGCGCCAGCAGCCCCACTACAGGACAGCGCAATCAGCCCCAGCATTTT
>-|TRBD1|TRBV5-1|TRBJ1-4
CASSLAGGNEKLFF
TGCGCCAGCAGCTTGGCAGGGGGGAATGAAAAACTGTTTTTT
>once|-|TRBV2|TRBJ2-2
CASSGPNGELFF
TGTGCCAGCAGTGGTCCTAACGGGGAGCTGTTTTTT
>-|-|TRBV11-3|TRBJ2-1
CASSPTVGHEQFF
TGTGCCAGCAGCCCGACGGTGGGCCATGAGCAGTTCTTC
>-|-|TRBV28|TRBJ2-7
CASSWGGSYEQYF
TGTGCCAGCAGTTGGGGCGGCTCCTACGAGCAGTACTTC
>-|-|TRBV7-7|TRBJ2-2
CASSPRRDPWAGELFF
TGTGCCAGCAGCCCCCGCAGGGACCCTTGGGCCGGGGAGCTGTTTTTT
>-|TRBD1|TRBV5-4|TRBJ2-5
CASSPGQGLEETQYF
TGTGCCAGCAGCCCCGGACAGGGTTTGGAGGAGACCCAGTACTTC
>-|-|TRBV30|TRBJ2-4
CAWRKGYGENIQYF
TGTGCCTGGAGAAAAGGGTACGGGGAAAACATTCAGTACTTC
>-|TRBD2|TRBV30|TRBJ2-1
CAWSVLAGVTGQFF
TGTGCCTGGAGTGTACTAGCGGGAGTAACTGGGCAGTTCTTC
>-|-|TRBV2|TRBJ2-5
CASSRGLEGTQYF
TGTGCCAGCAGTCGGGGCTTGGAGGGGACCCAGTACTTC
>few|TRBD2|TRBV19|TRBJ2-5
CASSPRRGTSGVEETQYF
TGTGCCAGTAGTCCTCGGAGGGGGACTAGCGGGGTGGAAGAGACCCAGTACTTC
>few|-|TRBV10-3|TRBJ1-2
CAISEPTYGYTF
TGTGCCATCAGTGAACCAACCTATGGCTACACCTTC
>-|-|TRBV6-1|TRBJ1-1
CATPQTMNTEAFF
TGTGCCACCCCACAGACCATGAACACTGAAGCTTTCTTT
>-|-|TRBV5-5|TRBJ2-4
CASSLDPTKNIQYF
TGTGCCAGCAGCCTCGACCCTACCAAAAACATTCAGTACTTC
>-|-|TRBV5-4|TRBJ2-5
CASSSQGGQETQYF
TGTGCCAGCAGCTCGCAGGGAGGCCAAGAGACCCAGTACTTC
>-|-|TRBV9|TRBJ2-5
CASSVEETQYF
TGTGCCAGCAGCGTGGAAGAGACCCAGTACTTC
>once|-|TRBV4-3|TRBJ2-5
CASSQSPGRVAETQYF
TGCGCCAGCAGCCAATCACCGGGAAGGGTGGCAGAGACCCAGTACTTC
>-|-|TRBV14|TRBJ2-7
CASSQEGPLNEQYF
TGTGCCAGCAGCCAAGAAGGCCCCCTAAACGAGCAGTACTTC
>-|TRBD1|TRBV6-5|TRBJ1-1
CASRRGQGAWTFF
TGTGCCAGCAGACGGGGACAGGGGGCTTGGACTTTCTTT
>-|-|TRBV5-1|TRBJ2-5
CASSSLDSGETQYF
TGCGCCAGCAGCTCTTTGGATAGCGGAGAGACCCAGTACTTC
>few|-|TRBV30|TRBJ1-5
CAWRQGSNQPQHF
TGTGCCTGGAGACAGGGTAGCAATCAGCCCCAGCATTTT
>-|-|TRBV7-9|TRBJ1-4
CASSPKTVTTNEKLFF
TGTGCCAGCAGCCCAAAGACCGTCACAACTAATGAAAAACTGTTTTTT
>-|TRBD2|TRBV11-2|TRBJ2-1
CASSWLADSYNEQFF
TGTGCCAGCAGCTGGCTAGCGGATTCCTACAATGAGCAGTTCTTC
>-|TRBD1|TRBV7-9|TRBJ1-6
CASSLDGTGYGSLHF
TGTGCCAGCAGCTTAGACGGGACAGGGTATGGGTCCCTCCACTTT
>-|TRBD1|TRBV5-1|TRBJ1-1
CASSLAGQGAAEAFF
TGCGCCAGCAGCTTGGCGGGACAGGGGGCGGCTGAAGCTTTCTTT
>-|-|TRBV27|TRBJ2-1
CASSLFRGERIF
TGTGCCAGCAGTTTATTTAGGGGGGAAAGAATCTTC
>-|-|TRBV6-6|TRBJ1-1
CASSLQAPEAFF
TGTGCCAGCAGTCTACAGGCCCCTGAAGCTTTCTTT
>-|-|TRBV9|TRBJ2-5
CASSAGPDGQETQYF
TGTGCCAGCAGCGCAGGCCCGGACGGCCAAGAGACCCAGTACTTC
>-|TRBD1|TRBV30|TRBJ2-1
CAWSRQGQVQFF
TGTGCCTGGAGTCGACAGGGGCAGGTGCAGTTCTTC
>-|-|TRBV27|TRBJ2-7
CASSFRLATFYEQYF
TGTGCCAGCAGTTTCCGGCTAGCGACCTTTTACGAGCAGTACTTC
>-|TRBD1|TRBV7-2|TRBJ2-5
CASSLQTGQAWETQYF
TGTGCCAGCAGCTTACAGACAGGGCAGGCTTGGGAGACCCAGTACTTC
>-|-|TRBV6-1|TRBJ1-2
CASGVGRVGYTF
TGTGCCAGCGGGGTGGGCAGGGTCGGCTACACCTTC
>-|TRBD1|TRBV5-4|TRBJ1-2
CASSQTGASYGYTF
TGTGCCAGCAGCCAGACAGGGGCTTCCTATGGCTACACCTTC
>-|-|TRBV6-5|TRBJ2-2
CASSYFPGAGELFF
TGTGCCAGCAGTTACTTCCCGGGGGCCGGGGAGCTGTTTTTT
>-|TRBD1|TRBV4-2|TRBJ2-3
CASSPDRGLRDTQYF
TGTGCCAGCAGCCCGGACAGGGGGCTCCGAGATACGCAGTATTTT
>-|TRBD1|TRBV11-2|TRBJ2-3
CATRGLRDTQYF
TGTGCCACCAGGGGGCTTAGAGATACGCAGTATTTT
>-|TRBD1|TRBV18|TRBJ1-5
CASSWGQLQGNQPQHF
TGTGCCAGCTCATGGGGACAGCTCCAGGGGAATCAGCCCCAGCATTTT
>-|-|TRBV4-3|TRBJ1-3
CASSPSTLGVSGNTIYF
TGCGCCAGCAGTCCATCAACGTTGGGGGTCTCTGGAAACACCATATATTTT
>-|-|TRBV13|TRBJ2-3
CASSFLSSTDTQYF
TGTGCCAGCAGCTTTCTATCAAGCACAGATACGCAGTATTTT
>few|-|TRBV5-5|TRBJ2-7
CASSLGGGLNAYEQYF
TGTGCCAGCAGCTTGGGGGGCGGGCTAAACGCCTACGAGCAGTACTTC
>-|TRBD2|TRBV9|TRBJ2-1
CASSVASGRAINEQFF
TGTGCCAGCAGCGTAGCCAGCGGGAGGGCCATTAATGAGCAGTTCTTC
>-|TRBD1|TRBV6-6|TRBJ2-4
CASSRTGAENIQYF
TGTGCCAGCAGTAGGACAGGCGCTGAAAACATTCAGTACTTC
>few|-|TRBV10-3|TRBJ2-1
CAISESKGTSYNEQFF
TGTGCCATCAGTGAGTCGAAGGGAACCTCTTACAATGAGCAGTTCTTC
>-|-|TRBV18|TRBJ1-5
CASSPSLNQPQHF
TGTGCCAGCTCACCCAGCTTAAATCAGCCCCAGCATTTT
>-|TRBD1|TRBV19|TRBJ1-1
CASSHVDRRDTEAFF
TGTGCCAGTAGTCATGTGGACAGGCGGGACACTGAAGCTTTCTTT
>once|-|TRBV6-6|TRBJ1-1
CASTSYLRGRIKAFF
TGTGCCAGCACCTCATACCTTAGGGGGAGAATTAAAGCTTTCTTT
>-|TRBD1|TRBV18|TRBJ1-5
CASSPGQGAGNQPQHF
TGTGCCAGCTCACCTGGACAGGGGGCTGGCAATCAGCCCCAGCATTTT
>-|-|TRBV5-4|TRBJ2-5
CASSGNSQETQYF
TGTGCCAGCAGCGGCAACAGCCAAGAGACCCAGTACTTC
>-|TRBD2|TRBV6-6|TRBJ2-7
CASSLLAGVYEQYF
TGTGCCAGCAGTTTACTAGCGGGAGTCTACGAGCAGTACTTC
>-|-|TRBV2|TRBJ1-5
CASQGGAESNQPQHF
TGTGCCTCTCAAGGGGGTGCGGAGAGCAATCAGCCCCAGCATTTT
>-|-|TRBV2|TRBJ1-5
CASRGPGARNQPQHF
TGTGCCAGCAGAGGCCCCGGGGCGCGGAATCAGCCCCAGCATTTT
>-|TRBD2|TRBV10-3|TRBJ2-7
CAISPSGRDHEQYF
TGTGCCATCAGTCCGAGCGGGAGAGATCACGAGCAGTACTTC
>-|-|TRBV27|TRBJ2-7
CASSTTGAGSFYEQYF
TGTGCCAGCAGCACTACCGGAGCTGGGTCCTTTTACGAGCAGTACTTC